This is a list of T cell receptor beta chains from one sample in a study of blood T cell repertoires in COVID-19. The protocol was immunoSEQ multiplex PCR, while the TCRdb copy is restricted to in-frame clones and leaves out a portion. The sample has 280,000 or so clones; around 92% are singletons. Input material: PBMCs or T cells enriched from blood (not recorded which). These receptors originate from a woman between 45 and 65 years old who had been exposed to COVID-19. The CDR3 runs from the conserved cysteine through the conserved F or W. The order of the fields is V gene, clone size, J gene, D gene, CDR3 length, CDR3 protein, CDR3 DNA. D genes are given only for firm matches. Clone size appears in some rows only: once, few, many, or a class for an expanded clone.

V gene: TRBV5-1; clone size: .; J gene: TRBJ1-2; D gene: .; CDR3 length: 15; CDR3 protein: CASSAGTLVKGGYTF; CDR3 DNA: TGCGCCAGCAGCGCCGGGACATTGGTCAAAGGAGGCTACACCTTC
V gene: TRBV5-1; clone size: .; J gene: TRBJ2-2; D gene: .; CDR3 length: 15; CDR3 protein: CASSRRTENTGELFF; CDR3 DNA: TGCGCCAGCAGCCGTAGGACAGAGAACACCGGGGAGCTGTTTTTT
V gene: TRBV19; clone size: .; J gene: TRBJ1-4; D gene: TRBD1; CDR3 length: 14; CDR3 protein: CASRTGTENEKLFF; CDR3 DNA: TGTGCCAGTAGAACCGGGACAGAAAACGAAAAACTGTTTTTT
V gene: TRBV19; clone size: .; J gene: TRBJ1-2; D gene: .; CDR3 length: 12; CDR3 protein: CASSSTGSGYTF; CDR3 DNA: TGTGCCAGTAGTTCCACAGGTAGCGGCTACACCTTC
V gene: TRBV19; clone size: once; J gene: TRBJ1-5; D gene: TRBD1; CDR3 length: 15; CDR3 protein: CASSFDRGVNQPQHF; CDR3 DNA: TGTGCCAGTAGTTTCGACAGGGGGGTCAATCAGCCCCAGCATTTT
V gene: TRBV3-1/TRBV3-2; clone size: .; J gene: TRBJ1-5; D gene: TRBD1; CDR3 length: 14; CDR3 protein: CASSSGGPNQPQHF; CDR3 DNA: TGTGCCAGCAGTTCAGGGGGTCCCAATCAGCCCCAGCATTTT
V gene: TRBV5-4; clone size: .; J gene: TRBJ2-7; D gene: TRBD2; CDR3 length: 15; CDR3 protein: CASSNKLAGGYEQYF; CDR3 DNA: TGTGCCAGCAGCAACAAACTAGCGGGGGGCTACGAGCAGTACTTC
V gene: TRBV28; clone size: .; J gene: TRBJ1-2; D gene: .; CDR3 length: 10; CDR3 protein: CATASGGYTF; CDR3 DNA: TGTGCCACTGCGTCAGGAGGCTACACCTTC
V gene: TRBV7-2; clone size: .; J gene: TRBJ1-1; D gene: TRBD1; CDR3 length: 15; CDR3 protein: CASSLEGGMNTEAFF; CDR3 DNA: TGTGCCAGCAGCTTAGAAGGGGGCATGAACACTGAAGCTTTCTTT
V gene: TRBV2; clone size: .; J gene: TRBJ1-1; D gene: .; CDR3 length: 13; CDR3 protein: CASTEVVDTEAFF; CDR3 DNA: TGTGCCAGCACGGAGGTGGTAGACACTGAAGCTTTCTTT
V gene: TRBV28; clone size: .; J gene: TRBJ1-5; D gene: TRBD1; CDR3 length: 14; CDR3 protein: CASRETGPNQPQHF; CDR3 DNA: TGTGCCAGCAGGGAGACAGGGCCAAATCAGCCCCAGCATTTT
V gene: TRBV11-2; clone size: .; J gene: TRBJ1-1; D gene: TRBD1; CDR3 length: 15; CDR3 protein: CASSYGQGLNTEAFF; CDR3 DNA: TGTGCCAGCAGCTACGGACAGGGACTGAACACTGAAGCTTTCTTT
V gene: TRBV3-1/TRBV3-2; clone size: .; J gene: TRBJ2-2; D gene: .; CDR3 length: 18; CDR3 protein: CASSQDLFWQGNTGELFF; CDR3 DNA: TGTGCCAGCAGCCAAGATCTTTTCTGGCAGGGGAACACCGGGGAGCTGTTTTTT
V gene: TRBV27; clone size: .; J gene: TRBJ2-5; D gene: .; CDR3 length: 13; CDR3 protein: CASGQGRKETQYF; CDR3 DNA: TGTGCCAGCGGCCAGGGTAGGAAAGAGACCCAGTACTTC
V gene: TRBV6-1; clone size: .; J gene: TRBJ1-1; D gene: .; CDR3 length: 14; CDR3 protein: CASSEQGWVTEAFF; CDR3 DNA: TGTGCCAGCAGTGAACAGGGGTGGGTCACTGAAGCTTTCTTT
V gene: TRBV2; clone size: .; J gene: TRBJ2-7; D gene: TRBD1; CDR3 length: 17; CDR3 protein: CASLRDSLLPASYEQYF; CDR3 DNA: TGTGCCAGCCTCCGGGACAGCTTACTTCCTGCCTCCTACGAGCAGTACTTC
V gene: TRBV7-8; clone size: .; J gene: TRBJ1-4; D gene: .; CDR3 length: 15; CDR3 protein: CASSLAGASNEKLFF; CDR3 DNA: TGTGCCAGCAGCTTAGCAGGGGCGTCTAATGAAAAACTGTTTTTT
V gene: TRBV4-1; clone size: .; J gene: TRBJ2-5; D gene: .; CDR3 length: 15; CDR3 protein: CASSHKPGLQETQYF; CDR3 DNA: TGCGCCAGCAGCCACAAGCCGGGTCTGCAAGAGACCCAGTACTTC
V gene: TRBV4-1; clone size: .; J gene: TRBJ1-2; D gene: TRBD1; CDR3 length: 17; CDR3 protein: CASSRGAETTRGHGYTF; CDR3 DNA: TGCGCCAGCAGCCGCGGGGCAGAGACGACCAGGGGGCACGGCTACACCTTC
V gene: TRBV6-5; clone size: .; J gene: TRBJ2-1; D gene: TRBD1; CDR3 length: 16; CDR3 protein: CASSYYEGHRGNEQFF; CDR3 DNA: TGTGCCAGCAGTTACTATGAGGGTCACAGGGGCAATGAGCAGTTCTTC
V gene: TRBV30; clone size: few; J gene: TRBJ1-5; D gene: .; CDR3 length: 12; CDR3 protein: CAWSVQGGPQHF; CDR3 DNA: TGTGCCTGGAGTGTACAAGGGGGGCCCCAGCATTTT